The rows below give T cell receptor beta chains drawn from one sample of a study of siplizumab effects on memory and regulatory T cells. Method: immunoSEQ multiplex PCR; TCRdb's copy keeps in-frame clones and lacks some. The sample carries approximately 100,000 clones, around 90% recorded once. The sequenced sample was Tregs sorted from blood. These receptors all stem from a human donor in good health. Each CDR3 is given without its conserved first and last residue. A D gene is named only where the DNA matches it firmly.

j_call d_call v_call cdr3_aa
TRBJ1-3 - TRBV6-5 ASSYSIGTPGNTIY
TRBJ1-2 TRBD1 TRBV2 ASSDWGRGPVGYT
TRBJ2-1 TRBD2 TRBV5-1 ASSLSFLGLARANEQF
TRBJ2-1 TRBD2 TRBV5-1 ASSLASGIYNEQF
TRBJ2-3 - TRBV7-2 ASSLRRGQADTQY
TRBJ2-3 - TRBV7-9 ASSPLQYTDTQY
TRBJ1-2 - TRBV29-1 SVLLNNGYT
TRBJ1-2 - TRBV6-4 ASSTSPNYGYT
TRBJ2-5 TRBD1 TRBV12-5 ASGYGTAQETQY
TRBJ1-5 - TRBV6-6 ASNILTGNQPQH
TRBJ2-7 TRBD1 TRBV7-9 ASSLRGGESEQY
TRBJ1-3 - TRBV19 ASTTAGNTIY
TRBJ2-3 - TRBV6-6 ASSYSRGMSTDTQY
TRBJ2-1 - TRBV6-6 ASSYPTRDYNEQF
TRBJ1-6 TRBD1 TRBV5-6 ASSGGTGQANSPLH
TRBJ1-2 - TRBV5-1 ASSPLRADGGAYGYT
TRBJ1-4 - TRBV7-9 ASSLEGRQGEKLF
TRBJ1-1 - TRBV6-5 ASSSVRSTEAF
TRBJ2-7 - TRBV6-5 ASSYDTEQY
TRBJ1-3 - TRBV28 ASSSGNTIY
TRBJ1-2 - TRBV29-1 SGVQGRGYT
TRBJ1-3 TRBD1 TRBV29-1 SVAGGAGNTIY
TRBJ2-3 - TRBV4-2 ASSQGSTDTQY
TRBJ2-3 - TRBV25-1 ASSSGGSTDTQY
TRBJ2-6 - TRBV7-8 ASSLGTAGSGANVLT
TRBJ2-2 - TRBV19 ASSRGTGELF
TRBJ1-2 TRBD1 TRBV19 ASSIRGQGYGYT
TRBJ1-2 - TRBV7-9 ASSSGGYGYT
TRBJ1-2 - TRBV6-5 ASSSNRAGYT
TRBJ2-7 TRBD1 TRBV5-4 ASSLIGQGVYEQY
TRBJ1-5 - TRBV28 ASSLVGTPNQPQH
TRBJ2-5 - TRBV11-3 ASSLGGNQETQY
TRBJ2-7 TRBD1 TRBV10-2 ASIQGAAPKVEQY
TRBJ2-7 - TRBV4-1 ASSQVYGEGGNEQY
TRBJ1-1 TRBD1 TRBV30 AGNRGVTEAF
TRBJ2-1 - TRBV7-2 ASSLKGSVEQF
TRBJ2-1 TRBD2 TRBV5-4 ASSFGGGRNEQF
TRBJ2-3 TRBD2 TRBV11-2 ASSLVLAGRTDTQY
TRBJ1-2 - TRBV19 ASSILRAGSYGYT
TRBJ1-5 - TRBV5-1 ASSLVAGNQPQH
TRBJ2-7 TRBD2 TRBV27 ASSLRGEDEQY
TRBJ2-5 TRBD2 TRBV6-1 AFTSGGAGETQY
TRBJ2-1 TRBD2 TRBV4-1 ASSPLAGGLNNEQF
TRBJ2-5 - TRBV7-7 ATPPSLGETQY
TRBJ2-7 - TRBV11-3 ASSLGVAA
TRBJ2-2 - TRBV19 ASSTGVHGELF
TRBJ2-5 - TRBV19 ASSIGQQETQY
TRBJ2-3 - TRBV2 ASSSMPGNTDTQY
TRBJ2-7 - TRBV6-6 ASSYSKQAAYEQY
TRBJ2-2 - TRBV12-2 ASRRSVGNGTGELF
TRBJ2-3 - TRBV5-1 ASSLAGLGPSTDTQY
TRBJ1-2 TRBD1 TRBV18 ASSPIQGDGYT
TRBJ2-7 TRBD2 TRBV6-6 ASSRAGAYEQY
TRBJ1-2 - TRBV25-1 ASSVNYGYT
TRBJ1-2 - TRBV13 ASSFPDRNYGYT
TRBJ1-3 - TRBV7-8 ASSLLIGGAGNTIY
TRBJ2-1 TRBD1 TRBV5-1 ASSLVGTGTLGGNEQF
TRBJ1-5 - TRBV19 ASRGDQPQH
TRBJ1-1 - TRBV9 ASTRQVMNTEAF
TRBJ1-2 - TRBV7-2 ASSFGGNYGYT